The 9 T cell receptor beta chains below were found in one sample sequenced in a study of blood T cells in healthy people across ages. A J-beta primer mix and a sample-barcoded 5' primer were used in a second PCR of about 7 to 12 cycles. TCRdb reprocessed the 5' RACE reads via MiXCR and lists one record per CDR3 protein. The sample shows 800,000 to 950,000 distinct CDR3 sequences, around 34% of them seen only once. What was sequenced was blood. The receptors were sampled from a man between 18 and 29 years old in good health.

This sequence joins TRBV20-1 and TRBJ2-1; 9 bases are a match to TRBD1. The closer fit of TRBJ2-7 to the DNA end suggests the J call may be wrong. The CDR3 loop spans 15 amino acids. Germline V gene sequence: CDR1 DFQATT, CDR2 SNEGSKA (reference sequence). CDR3 nucleotide sequence: TGCAGTGCTAGAGATAGGGACAGGGACTACAATGAGCAGTACTTC. Encoded protein: CSARDRDRDYNEQYF.

Only a few counts were recorded for this clonotype. The J gene is TRBJ2-7, the V gene TRBV4-3, with 10 bases identical to TRBD2. Per the germline V gene, CDR1 is LGHNA and CDR2 is YSLEER. V shed 5 bases, J shed 6 bases, and the junction held 7 bases outside the gene matches. The CDR3 extends over 14 amino acids. As DNA, the CDR3 is TGCGCCAGCAGCGTCCATAGCGGGGGGCCCGAGCAGTACTTC. Translating gives CASSVHSGGPEQYF.

This clonotype has only a few counts. A single base separates this from a much larger clone, so it may be a read error. This chain links TRBV9 with TRBJ1-2, with TRBD1 matching 7 bases. The germline CDR1 and CDR2 sequences are SGDLS and YYNGEE. J lost 4 bases, V lost 4 bases, and 7 bases had no gene match. There are 14 residues in the CDR3. The CDR3 DNA reads as TGTGCCAGCAGCCATGCCCGGGACAGCTATGGCTACACCTTC. Amino acids: CASSHARDSYGYTF.

This clonotype appeared a few times. The CDR3 nucleotides read TGTGCCAGCAGCTTGGAGGCAGGGCGTAATGAAAAACTGTTTTTT. Translation: CASSLEAGRNEKLFF. The chain links TRBV5-5 to TRBJ1-4; D might be TRBD1 (5 bases). Trimming removed 0 bases at V and 4 bases at J, with 10 bases between. The germline V gene encodes CDR1 SGHKS and CDR2 YYEKEE (reference sequence). The CDR3 has 15 amino acids.

The chain recombines TRBV6-2 or TRBV6-3 with TRBJ2-5, with D perhaps assigned TRBD1 or TRBD2 (6 bases each). V dropped 6 bases and J dropped 11 bases, with 25 bases sitting between them. Germline-derived CDR1 and CDR2 are MNHEY and SVGEGT. The CDR3 sequence is 15 residues long. In DNA form, the CDR3 reads TGTGCCAGCAGCGGACAAAGGGGGGCGAACAATGAGCAGTACTTC. Encoded protein: CASSGQRGANNEQYF.

CDR3 sequence: CASSIWTEAFF. In DNA form, the CDR3 reads TGTGCCAGTAGTATTTGGACTGAAGCTTTCTTT. The V and J genes are TRBV19 and TRBJ1-1; D is ambiguous. This CDR3 spans 11 amino acids. The V end was cut by 3 bases, the J end by 5 bases, with 4 bases between. Germline CDR1 is LNHDA and CDR2 is SQIVND (reference sequence).

This clonotype appeared a single time. This chain uses TRBV20-1 with TRBJ2-3, with 12 bases fitting TRBD2. The CDR3 is 18 residues long. Germline V CDR1 and CDR2: DFQATT, SNEGSKA (reference sequence). Trimming removed 3 bases from V and 3 bases from J; junction bases left unmatched: 13. Here the CDR3 reads CSASSLGLAGWDTDTQYF. CDR3 nucleotides: TGCAGTGCTAGTTCCCTAGGACTAGCGGGATGGGATACAGATACGCAGTATTTT.

This clonotype occurred once. The CDR3 spells CSAPDQREQMGEQYF. The CDR3 coding sequence is TGCAGTGCCCCCGACCAGCGGGAGCAAATGGGGGAGCAGTACTTC. The chain recombines TRBV20-1 with TRBJ2-7; 8 nucleotides match TRBD2. This CDR3 region has 15 residues. V shed 6 bases, J shed 7 bases, and the junction held 17 bases outside the gene matches. The germline CDR1 and CDR2 sequences are DFQATT and SNEGSKA (reference sequence).

This chain connects TRBV30 to TRBJ2-3; TRBD2 agrees at 8 bases. Germline V gives CDR1 GTSNPN, CDR2 SVGIG (reference sequence). The length of the CDR3 is 18 residues. After removal of 1 base from V and 0 bases from J, the junction contained 12 bases not matched to a gene. Written as DNA, the CDR3 is TGTGCCTGGAGTGGTCGGGGGGGCCCCTTTTCTAGCACAGATACGCAGTATTTT. Translated: CAWSGRGGPFSSTDTQYF. Drawing the rest from reference TRBV30 and TRBJ2-3, the complete variable domain is SQTIHQWPATLVQPVGSPLSLECTVEGTSNPNLYWYRQAAGRGLQLLFYSVGIGQISSEVPQNLSASRPQDRQFILSSKKLLLSDSGFYLCAWSGRGGPFSSTDTQYFGPGTRLTVL.